Listed below are T cell receptor beta chains from one sample, sequenced in a study of T cells after posttransplantation cyclophosphamide. Only in-frame clones appear in the TCRdb table, and some are missing; sequencing was by immunoSEQ multiplex PCR. Among about 11,000 clones listed, approximately 95% were seen once. Material: naive CD8+ T cells sorted from PBMCs. All receptors derive from a man aged 25-45 years in good health and a related stem cell transplant donor. CDR3s include the opening cysteine and the closing phenylalanine or tryptophan. Each record gives: J gene, V gene, CDR3 protein.

J gene: TRBJ1-6; V gene: TRBV7-9; CDR3 protein: CASSLSGRGNSPLHF
J gene: TRBJ1-4; V gene: TRBV5-1; CDR3 protein: CASSLRPQGAKEKLFF
J gene: TRBJ1-5; V gene: TRBV9; CDR3 protein: CASSVRPGYNQPQHF
J gene: TRBJ2-5; V gene: TRBV4-1; CDR3 protein: CASSLLESGGQETQYF
J gene: TRBJ2-1; V gene: TRBV11-1; CDR3 protein: CASSLGVDSLSYNEQFF
J gene: TRBJ2-1; V gene: TRBV19; CDR3 protein: CASSLSGTGIHEQFF
J gene: TRBJ1-2; V gene: TRBV7-6; CDR3 protein: CASSPGTAPAPRHGYTF
J gene: TRBJ1-1; V gene: TRBV19; CDR3 protein: CASSIDPHRANTEAFF
J gene: TRBJ2-5; V gene: TRBV5-1; CDR3 protein: CASSVWGLEETQYF
J gene: TRBJ2-3; V gene: TRBV11-1; CDR3 protein: CASSLAFSRLAGDTDTQYF
J gene: TRBJ1-4; V gene: TRBV6-6; CDR3 protein: CASSSLNEKLFF
J gene: TRBJ2-1; V gene: TRBV4-1; CDR3 protein: CASSQIAGASLASYNEQFF
J gene: TRBJ1-2; V gene: TRBV15; CDR3 protein: CATSLSQTGGYGYTF
J gene: TRBJ1-1; V gene: TRBV11-2; CDR3 protein: CASIKGGKAFF
J gene: TRBJ1-1; V gene: TRBV7-9; CDR3 protein: CASSLAGAEAFF
J gene: TRBJ2-2; V gene: TRBV6-6; CDR3 protein: CASSPGGTGELFF
J gene: TRBJ2-1; V gene: TRBV4-1; CDR3 protein: CASSLRLEGPLYNEQFF
J gene: TRBJ1-4; V gene: TRBV28; CDR3 protein: CASSLGDSSNEKLFF
J gene: TRBJ2-5; V gene: TRBV18; CDR3 protein: CASSPPGEGLQETQYF
J gene: TRBJ2-5; V gene: TRBV7-9; CDR3 protein: CASSPYQETQYF
J gene: TRBJ2-3; V gene: TRBV2; CDR3 protein: CASSDRDRALDTQYF
J gene: TRBJ2-3; V gene: TRBV9; CDR3 protein: CASSAWGGVTDTQYF
J gene: TRBJ1-1; V gene: TRBV7-6; CDR3 protein: CASADGGAGTEAFF
J gene: TRBJ2-1; V gene: TRBV11-2; CDR3 protein: CASSLSGNEQFF
J gene: TRBJ2-5; V gene: TRBV7-2; CDR3 protein: CASSPVRRSPREQYF
J gene: TRBJ2-3; V gene: TRBV7-9; CDR3 protein: CATDSPIHDTQYF
J gene: TRBJ1-5; V gene: TRBV11-2; CDR3 protein: CASSLGGLGGDQPQHF
J gene: TRBJ2-7; V gene: TRBV15; CDR3 protein: CATSRDSYEQYF
J gene: TRBJ1-6; V gene: TRBV5-4; CDR3 protein: CASSSGSNSPLHF
J gene: TRBJ2-2; V gene: TRBV9; CDR3 protein: CASSVATEFGELFF
J gene: TRBJ1-1; V gene: TRBV25-1; CDR3 protein: CASSPGATEAFF
J gene: TRBJ2-1; V gene: TRBV6-1; CDR3 protein: CASRPGLAGGREQFF
J gene: TRBJ1-1; V gene: TRBV5-5; CDR3 protein: CASSPTRNTEAFF
J gene: TRBJ2-7; V gene: TRBV7-8; CDR3 protein: CASSLEGGVSITDEQYF
J gene: TRBJ1-2; V gene: TRBV7-9; CDR3 protein: CASSLALGVNYGYTF
J gene: TRBJ2-1; V gene: TRBV5-4; CDR3 protein: CASSFGPGENEQFF
J gene: TRBJ2-3; V gene: TRBV6-1; CDR3 protein: CAAPVEGASTDTQYF
J gene: TRBJ2-7; V gene: TRBV15; CDR3 protein: CATSQGQSAEQYF
J gene: TRBJ1-4; V gene: TRBV4-1; CDR3 protein: CASSQDSGGGEKLLF
J gene: TRBJ1-3; V gene: TRBV11-2; CDR3 protein: CASSWFKNVGSGNTIYF
J gene: TRBJ2-7; V gene: TRBV5-6; CDR3 protein: CASSLGTQSSYEQYF
J gene: TRBJ1-1; V gene: TRBV21-1; CDR3 protein: CASSKGLPDKNTEAFF
J gene: TRBJ2-1; V gene: TRBV7-9; CDR3 protein: CASSFGINEQFF
J gene: TRBJ1-5; V gene: TRBV19; CDR3 protein: CASSFEQTGSNQPQHF
J gene: TRBJ2-1; V gene: TRBV2; CDR3 protein: CASLGGEVNEQFF
J gene: TRBJ1-1; V gene: TRBV9; CDR3 protein: CASSPDIDPRNTEAFF
J gene: TRBJ1-2; V gene: TRBV28; CDR3 protein: CASSLYGLNYGYTF
J gene: TRBJ1-6; V gene: TRBV27; CDR3 protein: CASSVDRGNSPLHF
J gene: TRBJ2-7; V gene: TRBV5-1; CDR3 protein: CASSQSRGNRYEQYF
J gene: TRBJ1-3; V gene: TRBV21-1; CDR3 protein: CASSKVLQAGNTIYF
J gene: TRBJ1-2; V gene: TRBV29-1; CDR3 protein: CSSGGARRGYGYTF
J gene: TRBJ2-7; V gene: TRBV5-1; CDR3 protein: CASRGQGSEQYF
J gene: TRBJ1-3; V gene: TRBV15; CDR3 protein: CATSRDRGTGNTIYF
J gene: TRBJ1-3; V gene: TRBV13; CDR3 protein: CASSPEGWKDTIYF
J gene: TRBJ2-5; V gene: TRBV4-1; CDR3 protein: CASSLGGGTETQYF
J gene: TRBJ1-5; V gene: TRBV18; CDR3 protein: CASSPQSPGQPQHF
J gene: TRBJ1-2; V gene: TRBV2; CDR3 protein: CASSERGGTGWGYTF
J gene: TRBJ2-1; V gene: TRBV9; CDR3 protein: CASSPSSVLYNEQFF
J gene: TRBJ2-2; V gene: TRBV14; CDR3 protein: CASSLTPGGWGNTGELFF
J gene: TRBJ1-5; V gene: TRBV27; CDR3 protein: CASSLRVSTGGNQPQHF